This T cell receptor beta chain is from a study of blood T cell repertoires in COVID-19. Study summary: Sites in the United States, Italy and Spain provided acute and convalescent COVID-19 samples. T cells, B-cell-depleted T cells, or PBMCs supplied cDNA or gDNA.

In the authors' workflow: Reference gene primer amplification in the assay estimated nucleated cell counts. The repertoire was sequenced with immunoSEQ multiplex PCR; TCRdb's copy has only in-frame clones and lacks some. D and trimming come from the DNA, and the V and J calls and clone size come from that table. The sample has approximately 280,000 clones; around 90% are singletons. From germline, CDR1 is SQVTM and CDR2 ANQGSEA. The CDR3 runs 12 residues. V was clipped by 7 bases and J by 0 bases, with 9 bases between them. The V call is TRBV29-1, the J call TRBJ2-5; D is possibly TRBD2 (5 bases). The sequence derives from a man between 50 and 59 years old with acute or convalescent COVID-19. The sequencing sample was made of peripheral blood. The CDR3 DNA follows: TGCAGCGCCGAGCGGAACCAAGAGACCCAGTACTTC. This codes for CSAERNQETQYF.